The present entry profiles one T cell receptor (beta chain) with its context. This entry is derived from a study of blood T cell repertoires in COVID-19. The germline CDR1 and CDR2 sequences are MGHRA and YSYEKL. The CDR3 loop spans 15 amino acids. Trimming took off 7 bases at V and 1 base at J, with 16 bases between the two ends. Sequencing was performed with immunoSEQ multiplex PCR; in TCRdb, only in-frame clones are kept and a portion is missing. The sample has a few hundred thousand clones; 70% to 90% are singletons. The TCR sequence derives from a man aged 35-49 years who had recovered from COVID-19. The J gene is TRBJ1-1, the V gene TRBV4-1; D is perhaps TRBD1 (6 bases). The sample consisted of PBMCs or T cells enriched from blood (not recorded which). The CDR3 is CASTRGGAENTEAFF. CDR3 nucleotides: TGCGCCAGCACCCGGGGGGGGGCTGAGAACACTGAAGCTTTCTTT.